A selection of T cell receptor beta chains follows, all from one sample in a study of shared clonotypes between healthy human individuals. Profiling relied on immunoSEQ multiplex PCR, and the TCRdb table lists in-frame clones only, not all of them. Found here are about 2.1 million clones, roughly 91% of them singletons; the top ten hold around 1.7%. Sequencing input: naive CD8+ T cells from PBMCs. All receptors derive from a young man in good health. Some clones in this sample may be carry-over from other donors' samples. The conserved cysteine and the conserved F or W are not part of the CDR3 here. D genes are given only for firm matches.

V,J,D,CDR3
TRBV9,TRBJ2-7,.,ASSVAQGSYEQY
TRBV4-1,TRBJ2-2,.,ASSQDSPGELF
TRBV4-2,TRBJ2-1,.,ASSQKAHPSFEGSYNEQF
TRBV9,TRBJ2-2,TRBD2,ASSVEGGPSGELF
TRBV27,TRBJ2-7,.,ASRHSRDGAYEQY
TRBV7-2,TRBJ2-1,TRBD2,ASRESGRAYNEQF
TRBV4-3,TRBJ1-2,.,ASSPSVANYGYT
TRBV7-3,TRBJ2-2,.,ASSLFSLGGTGELF
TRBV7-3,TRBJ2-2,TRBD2,ASSLTMGLAGGRNTGELF
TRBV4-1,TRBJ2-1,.,ASSQGDNEQF
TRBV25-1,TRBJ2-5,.,ASSESPSDQETQY
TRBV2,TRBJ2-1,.,ASSEGITAPNEQF
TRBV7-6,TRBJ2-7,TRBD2,ASSGPGTSGIRSYEQY
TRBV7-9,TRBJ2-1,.,ASRTGAGSFYNEQF
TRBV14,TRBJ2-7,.,ASSQGGLEQY
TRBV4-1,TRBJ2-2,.,ASTQGADTGELF
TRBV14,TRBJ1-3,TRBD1,ASSLRTGPGNTIY
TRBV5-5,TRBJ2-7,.,ASSSSPHEQY
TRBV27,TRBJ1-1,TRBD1,ASSLRDRAKTNTEAF
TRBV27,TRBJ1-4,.,ASSLYRDEYEKLF
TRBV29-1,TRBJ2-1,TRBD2,SVGGLAGGNEQF
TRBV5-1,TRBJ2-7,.,ASSLGLRVTYEQY
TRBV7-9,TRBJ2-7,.,ASSLSLSGLRSYEQY